Presented here are 16 T cell receptor beta chains from one specimen sequenced in a study of T cell changes during pregnancy in multiple sclerosis (dated by TCRdb to between 2017 and 2020). Library generation was performed with the immunoSEQ multiplex PCR assay. This is the immuneACCESS table as TCRdb keeps it, with only in-frame sequences that have V and J called. A part of the clones is gone; compared with another copy, unresolved V genes explain less than half, and the rest is unexplained. The sample table shows tens of thousands of clones, and around 94% are seen once. The ten largest clones take up about 2.6% of the sample. Sequenced material: CD8+ T cells from peripheral blood mononuclear cells, taken after pregnancy. The receptors come from a female donor with multiple sclerosis, enrolled in a pregnancy study.

The CDR3 DNA sequence: TGCGCCAGCAGCCACATGGGTAGGGACAGGACGTACGAGCAGTACTTC. Residues: CASSHMGRDRTYEQYF. The genes are TRBV5-1 and TRBJ2-7, with 8 bases fitting TRBD1. The CDR3 totals 16 residues. Trimming took 4 bases from V and 4 from J; bases not matched to a gene: 13. CDR1 is SGHRS, CDR2 YFSETQ, per germline.

J is TRBJ1-2 and V is TRBV6-1; 10 nucleotides agree with TRBD1. Germline V gene lookup returns CDR1 MNHNS and CDR2 SASEGT. The CDR3 loop spans 17 amino acids. The trim removed 4 bases at V and 4 bases at J, leaving 12 bases unmatched. The CDR3 bases are TGTGCCAGCAGTGCAACCTCGGGGGACAGGGGCGTCTATGGCTACACCTTC. It translates to CASSATSGDRGVYGYTF.

The CDR3 loop reads CASSLSGGQSSYNEQFF. Here the CDR3 DNA reads TGTGCCAGCAGTTTATCCGGCGGGCAGAGCTCCTACAATGAGCAGTTCTTC. The chain uses TRBV27 and TRBJ2-1; D is perhaps TRBD2 (5 bases). Trimming shortened V by 0 bases and J by 0 bases, and 12 bases separated the two germline ends. The CDR3 length is 17 residues. Germline CDR1 and CDR2: MNHEY and SMNVEV (reference sequence).

This sequence joins TRBV5-1 and TRBJ2-7, with TRBD1 matching over 10 bases. V lost 2 bases, J lost 5 bases, and 7 bases stayed unmatched. CDR3 length: 15 residues. Per the germline V gene, CDR1 is SGHRS and CDR2 is YFSETQ. CDR3 protein: CASSFGTGEVNEQYF. The CDR3 nucleotides are TGCGCCAGCAGCTTCGGGACAGGGGAGGTCAACGAGCAGTACTTC.

V usage is TRBV27 and J usage is TRBJ2-1, with 11 bases fitting TRBD2. V shed 0 bases and J 6 bases; nucleotides not matched to a gene: 10. CDR3 length: 18 residues. Germline CDR1 MNHEY, CDR2 SMNVEV (reference sequence). DNA for the CDR3: TGTGCCAGCAGTTTATCGGGCATAGCGGGAGGGCCAGGCAATGAGCAGTTCTTC. The encoded protein is CASSLSGIAGGPGNEQFF.

This sequence joins TRBV11-2 and TRBJ2-7, with D maybe TRBD1 (5 bases). This CDR3 has 14 amino acids. From germline, CDR1 is SGHAT and CDR2 FQNNGV. Trimming took off 5 bases at V and 1 base at J, with 12 bases between the two ends. The CDR3, as DNA: TGTGCCAGCAGCCCATTCTCAGGGTCCTACGAGCAGTACTTC. This sequence encodes CASSPFSGSYEQYF.

V gene TRBV30 combines with J gene TRBJ2-1; 7 nucleotides line up with TRBD1. Germline V gene sequence: CDR1 GTSNPN, CDR2 SVGIG (reference sequence). Trimming took 5 bases from V and 5 from J; bases not matched to a gene: 0. This CDR3 is 11 amino acids long. The CDR3 region has the DNA TGTGCCTGGGACAGGGACAATGAGCAGTTCTTC. Its translation is CAWDRDNEQFF.

The genes are TRBV27 and TRBJ2-5; D may be TRBD2 (6 bases). Germline V CDR1 and CDR2: MNHEY, SMNVEV (reference sequence). This CDR3 region has 14 residues. The V end lost 7 bases, the J end lost 0 bases, and 12 bases lay between the germline ends. The CDR3 nucleotides read TGTGCCAGCACCGGGACTTCTAACCAAGAGACCCAGTACTTC. Its translation is CASTGTSNQETQYF.

The chain carries TRBV27 and TRBJ2-1; D is perhaps TRBD2 (5 bases). This CDR3 region has 16 residues. CDR1 MNHEY and CDR2 SMNVEV come from the germline V gene (reference sequence). With 5 bases removed from V and 0 bases from J, the gap between germline ends came to 14 bases. CDR3 amino acids: CASSPLGLNSYNEQFF. CDR3 coding DNA: TGTGCCAGCAGTCCCCTAGGACTCAACTCCTACAATGAGCAGTTCTTC.

In its sample, this clone is medium-sized. This sequence joins TRBV27 and TRBJ2-2, with TRBD2 matching 7 bases. Germline loops: CDR1 MNHEY, CDR2 SMNVEV (reference sequence). V dropped 6 bases and J dropped 4; count of bases not matched to a gene: 8. This CDR3 spans 15 amino acids. The CDR3 DNA reads TGTGCCAGCAGATCCGGGGGGTCGCTCACCGGGGAGCTGTTTTTT. Translation: CASRSGGSLTGELFF.

This chain links TRBV13 with TRBJ2-3; D remains ambiguous. The germline V and J ends were trimmed by 7 bases and 1 base, with 9 bases remaining between them. Germline values: CDR1 PRHDT, CDR2 FYEKMQ (reference sequence). The CDR3 runs 13 residues. CDR3 bases: TGTGCCAGCACCCTCTATGGCACAGATACGCAGTATTTT. It translates to CASTLYGTDTQYF. Full variable domain (outside the CDR3, taken from reference TRBV13 and TRBJ2-3): AAGVIQSPRHLIKEKRETATLKCYPIPRHDTVYWYQQGPGQDPQFLISFYEKMQSDKGSIPDRFSAQQFSDYHSELNMSSLELGDSALYFCASTLYGTDTQYFGPGTRLTVL.

The chain has TRBV9 and TRBJ1-1; D unresolved. Germline loops: CDR1 SGDLS, CDR2 YYNGEE. The CDR3 totals 13 residues. V dropped 0 bases and J dropped 6 bases, with 9 bases sitting between them. The chain's CDR3 is CASSVDTVSEAFF. CDR3 DNA sequence: TGTGCCAGCAGCGTAGATACGGTGTCTGAAGCTTTCTTT.

The chain has TRBV19 and TRBJ1-1, with D possibly being TRBD1 (5 bases). The CDR3 covers 13 residues. The germline V gene encodes CDR1 LNHDA and CDR2 SQIVND (reference sequence). Trimming left V 4 bases short and J 6 bases short, with 12 bases between. This chain's CDR3 is CASSTVAGAEAFF. Written as DNA, the CDR3 is TGTGCCAGTAGTACCGTAGCGGGGGCTGAAGCTTTCTTT.

The V gene is TRBV6-6, the J gene TRBJ1-4; 7 nucleotides line up with TRBD1. V was pared by 4 bases and J by 3 bases, with 2 bases of the junction left unmatched. The CDR3 covers 14 residues. The germline V gene has CDR1 MNHNY and CDR2 SVGAGI (reference sequence). The CDR3 DNA sequence: TGTGCCAGCAGTTTGCAGGGGGCTAATGAAAAACTGTTTTTT. Translation: CASSLQGANEKLFF.

This sequence joins TRBV29-1 and TRBJ2-2, with a possible D match to TRBD2 (6 bases). The CDR3 consists of 14 residues. Per the germline V gene, CDR1 is SQVTM and CDR2 is ANQGSEA. V was clipped by 5 bases and J by 6 bases, with 16 bases between them. The CDR3 DNA reads TGCAGCGTTCCCAGCGGGTCGTGGCCCGGGGAGCTGTTTTTT. This sequence encodes CSVPSGSWPGELFF.

CDR3 sequence (DNA): TGTGCCAGCAGGGGGGTGACCCGGGACAGGGGGCAACACTACGAGCAGTACTTC. This sequence encodes CASRGVTRDRGQHYEQYF. J is TRBJ2-7 and V is TRBV27; 12 bases agree with TRBD1. Trimming removed 6 bases from V and 3 bases from J; junction bases left unmatched: 15. There are 18 residues in the CDR3. Germline CDR1 is MNHEY and CDR2 is SMNVEV (reference sequence).